This entry concerns a single T cell receptor beta chain. Germline lookup yields CDR1 SGHRS and CDR2 YFSETQ. The CDR3 has 14 residues. Trimming took 0 bases from V and 8 from J, leaving 12 bases between them. Original processing notes: Out-of-frame sequences were removed, leaving 2,204,828 distinct TCRbeta sequences. TCRdb's copy holds only in-frame clones and misses some; the assay was immunoSEQ multiplex PCR. The V and J calls and clone size are taken from that table; D and trimming were inferred from the DNA. The sample holds some 60,000 clones; around three quarters are singletons and the top ten take about 3%. Single viable CD3+CD4+CD8-CD45RO+ cells were sorted as the memory CD4+ T cells. The data are from a study of memory CD4+ T cells and cytomegalovirus serostatus.

The specimen was memory CD4+ T cells from blood. The clonotype originates from an adult in good health and CMV-seropositive. This sequence joins TRBV5-1 and TRBJ2-1; no definite D call. As DNA, the CDR3 is TGCGCCAGCAGCTTGGTCAAGGTTTCGGATGAGCAGTTCTTC. Its protein is CASSLVKVSDEQFF.